This T cell receptor (beta chain) came from a study of CD8+ T cells in alopecia areata. This clone has just a few counts. What it binds is unknown. This sample includes further DNA sequences coding for the same CDR3. Findings of the study overall: In patients, TCRs were shared less clearly than in mice, and HLA may possibly be involved.

Extraction and reverse transcription of RNA yielded cDNA as the sequencing template. TCRdb's table, derived via immunoSEQ multiplex PCR, lists solely in-frame clones and lacks some. The sample carries 130,000 or so clones, about 50% recorded once. Input material: NKG2D-low CD8+ T cells sorted from blood. The TCR comes from a human donor with alopecia areata.

CDR3 amino acids: CASSPGTGAYEQYF. The CDR3 DNA follows: TGTGCCAGCAGCCCCGGGACAGGGGCTTACGAGCAGTACTTC. The chain links TRBV9 to TRBJ2-7; 10 positions agree with TRBD1. CDR1 is SGDLS, CDR2 YYNGEE, per germline. This CDR3 spans 14 amino acids. Trimming removed 4 bases from V and 4 bases from J; junction bases left unmatched: 5.